This TCR beta chain comes out of a study of blood T cell repertoires in COVID-19. For the study at large: The United States, Italy and Spain supplied acute and convalescent COVID-19 samples. Nucleic acid was either cDNA or gDNA, and it came from T cells, B-cell-depleted T cells, or PBMCs.

Germline V gene lookup returns CDR1 LNHDA and CDR2 SQIVND (reference sequence). CDR3 length: 16 amino acids. Losses at the gene ends were 6 bases for V and 4 bases for J; bases not matched to a gene: 13. Under the authors' procedure: Nucleated cell number was recorded as an estimate derived from reference gene primer amplification. Data came from immunoSEQ multiplex PCR; TCRdb stores just in-frame clones and leaves some out. The V and J calls and clone size come from that table; D and trimming were worked out from the DNA. The data show 55,000 to 75,000 clones, over 75% seen once. Specimen: peripheral blood. The chain combines TRBV19 with TRBJ2-3; 7 nucleotides agree with TRBD1. The receptor was isolated from a man of 80 years or more with active or convalescent COVID-19. For the CDR3, the DNA is TGTGCCAGTAGGGAAAGGACAGGCGTCTCTCCAGATACGCAGTATTTT. Translation gives CASRERTGVSPDTQYF.